This T cell receptor beta chain emerged from a study of regulatory T cells in long-lasting Graves disease (dated by TCRdb to the early 2020s). Looking at the study overall: In the newly diagnosed Graves' disease group, patients had been taking antithyroid drugs for less than 3 months. Patients with persistent Graves' disease were compared with patients with newly diagnosed Graves' disease using TCR sequencing and RNA sequencing of peripheral blood. The study was registered as a clinical trial and conducted in China. A total of 33 samples underwent TCR sequencing, from roughly 13 patients with persistent Graves' disease and approximately 20 patients with newly diagnosed Graves' disease. Paper-wide results and their limitations: Sequencing and analysis were limited to the TCR beta chain. Preferential use of TRBV28, TRBJ1-2 and TRBJ2-5 was observed in persistent disease, whereas TRBV20-1 and TRBJ2-1 were favored in newly diagnosed disease. Only peripheral blood was studied, because thyroid tissue, the primary lesion, was inaccessible. The small sample size was acknowledged by the authors as a limitation that may reduce accuracy. Lower TCR Shannon entropy and fewer highly expanded clones were observed in persistent Graves' disease patients than in newly diagnosed patients, which suggested clonal expansion. A larger number of public clonotypes was shared among persistent patients (approximately 2,600) than among newly diagnosed patients (roughly 980).

Interpreted using the paper, the time point label stands for: newly diagnosed GD, antithyroid drugs for less than 3 months. RNA was extracted from PBMCs in TRIzol for both TCR sequencing and RNA sequencing. Graves' disease was diagnosed according to American Thyroid Association guidelines. Patients for the study were recruited at an endocrinology department in Xi'an, China. From each patient, around 8.3 milliliters of peripheral blood was collected into an EDTA anticoagulant tube. Ficoll Paque Plus density gradient separation was used to isolate PBMCs, and no additional T cell sorting was done. An Agilent 2100 Bioanalyzer and agarose gel were used to assess RNA quality, and a NanoDrop 2000 was used to measure RNA concentration. The trim is 3 bases for V and 4 bases for J, with a gap of 15 bases between the germline ends. The CDR3 runs 15 amino acids, cysteine and phenylalanine included. The CDR3 DNA has 45 bases and is translated from base 1. The germline V gene specifies MDHEN as CDR1 and SYDVKM as CDR2.

The library was prepared using multiplex PCR. These reads were obtained on an Illumina HiSeq 4000. iRepertoire HTBI primers and Arm-PCR amplification of CDR3 regions were used to construct TCR beta libraries. Before sequencing, the PCR products underwent gel purification. Per the original workflow: Across samples, 62 TRBV and roughly 13 TRBJ segments were identified and used for gene usage analysis of CDR3 amino acid clonotypes. COPE and FqMerger were used to merge filtered high-quality paired reads into contigs. BLAST was used to align contigs to IMGT TRBV, TRBD and TRBJ reference genes, with CDR3 defined following IMGT. Clonotypes above 0.1% frequency were classified as highly expanded clones. Repertoire diversity was measured by Shannon entropy, and V-J evenness by the Gini coefficient. A clonotype found in more than one individual was treated as public. TCRdb ran its own pipeline on the public reads, namely fastp trimming at Q25 and MiXCR clone calling, and kept in-frame beta chains. Every distinct CDR3 protein forms one entry, paired with its most common genes and DNA. The V and J calls reflect TCRdb's pipeline rather than the authors' work. The sample table contains about 430,000 distinct CDR3 sequences; only one count was recorded for 15% of them. The ten largest clones capture approximately 7.6% of the sample.

This clonotype has a count of ten or more. Which antigen it targets is not known. One base away there is no much larger clone; base qualities are not given. These data were likewise used in another study, on T cells in Graves' hyperthyroidism and ophthalmopathy. The second source states: A patient counted as having stable Graves' hyperthyroidism if no progression to ophthalmopathy occurred over 18 months of follow-up. Hyperthyroidism patients were newly diagnosed, with disease duration under 2 months, and aged 18 to 65 years. Any patient with an uncontrolled infection, another autoimmune disease, pregnancy or lactation was excluded. Diagnoses were based on clinical symptoms, serum thyroxine and TRAb, thyroid ultrasound and orbital computed tomography. For the first round of RT-PCR on the TCR CDR3, the HTBI primer set was used together with the Qiagen OneStep RT-PCR kit. Most expanded thyroid clonotypes (frequency above 0.001) were also detected in blood, suggesting blood repertoires may reflect thyroid immune responses. Ophthalmopathy was separated from stable hyperthyroidism by a 13 V-J signature model, with about 88% sensitivity and about 81% specificity obtained in cross-validation and 80%/75% obtained in testing. During validation, the model predicted progression to ophthalmopathy a median of about 5.9 months ahead of onset, with around 71% sensitivity and more than 72% specificity. To identify distinguishing TCR V-J signatures, a discovery cohort of some 100 patients was used, comprising 43 with Graves' ophthalmopathy and 57 with stable Graves' hyperthyroidism. Prospective prediction of ophthalmopathy was tested in an independent validation cohort of 18 to 20 hyperthyroidism patients and 15 to 17 patients who later progressed to ophthalmopathy. The 100 discovery patients were randomly divided into training and test sets at a 7:3 ratio. In addition, the study compared T-cell repertoires in thyroid tissue and in blood from five or six Graves' hyperthyroidism patients. After sampling, hyperthyroidism patients received methimazole starting at 30 mg daily, and ophthalmopathy patients received high-dose intravenous methylprednisolone. A second multiplex PCR round built the libraries, followed by size selection and purification. Sequencing of the libraries was done on an Illumina HiSeq2000 using paired-end 100 bp reads. SOAPnuke was used to process the raw data, with reads discarded if the reads contained adapters or uncalled bases, had a mean Phred below 15, or lacked an exact constant-primer or identifier match. COPE v1.2.5 was used to merge the high-quality paired reads, and each unique nucleotide sequence was defined as a clonotype. Clonotypes were aligned to IMGT TRBV, TRBD and TRBJ reference segments using MiTCR v1.1. Analysis was restricted to V-J combinations with a frequency above 0.0001, which covered roughly 99% of repertoires. A TCS score was defined as the ratio of F50 (clonal expansion) to E x V (chaos), with BLOSUM62-based TCRdist applied between CDR3 peptides within each V-J. Welch's t-statistics and random forest reduced just over 500 V-J features to 10 to 15, which were used in a naive Bayes classifier (R e1071). Sample size was not statistically predetermined, and blinding of investigators to group allocation was not performed. According to the paper, TCR Vbeta CDR3 sequencing was carried out on 135 peripheral blood samples, which came from some 41 ophthalmopathy, under 80 hyperthyroidism and approximately 17 progressor patients.

The TCR was taken from a woman aged 40 to 55 with Graves disease. Donor details come from another sample of the same person, matched by shared clones. The rearrangement joined TRBV28 to TRBJ1-1, and possibly TRBD1, on 5 matching bases. The source material was peripheral blood mononuclear cells (PBMCs), sampled at new diagnosis, from a patient treated with antithyroid drugs. The CDR3 region has the sequence CASSFGPFGATEAFF. The nucleotide sequence is TGTGCCAGCAGTTTCGGCCCCTTCGGGGCCACTGAAGCTTTCTTT.